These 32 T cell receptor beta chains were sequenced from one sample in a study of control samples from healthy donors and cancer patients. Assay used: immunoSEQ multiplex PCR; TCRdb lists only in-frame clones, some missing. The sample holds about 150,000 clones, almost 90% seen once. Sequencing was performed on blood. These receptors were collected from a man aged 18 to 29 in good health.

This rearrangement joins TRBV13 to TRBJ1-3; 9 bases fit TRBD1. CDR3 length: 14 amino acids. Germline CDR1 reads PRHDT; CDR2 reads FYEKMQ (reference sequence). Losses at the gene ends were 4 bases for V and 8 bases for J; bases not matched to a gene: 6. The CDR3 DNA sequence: TGTGCCAGCAGCTCAGGACAGGGGAGAGACACCATATATTTT. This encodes CASSSGQGRDTIYF.

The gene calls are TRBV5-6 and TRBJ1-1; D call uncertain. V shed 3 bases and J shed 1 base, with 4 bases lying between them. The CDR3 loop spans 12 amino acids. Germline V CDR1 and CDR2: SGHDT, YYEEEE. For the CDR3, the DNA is TGTGCCAGCAGCTCCACGAACACTGAAGCTTTCTTT. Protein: CASSSTNTEAFF. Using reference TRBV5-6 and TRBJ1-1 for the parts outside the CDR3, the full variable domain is DAGVTQSPTHLIKTRGQQVTLRCSPKSGHDTVSWYQQALGQGPQFIFQYYEEEERQRGNFPDRFSGHQFPNYSSELNVNALLLGDSALYLCASSSTNTEAFFGQGTRLTVV.

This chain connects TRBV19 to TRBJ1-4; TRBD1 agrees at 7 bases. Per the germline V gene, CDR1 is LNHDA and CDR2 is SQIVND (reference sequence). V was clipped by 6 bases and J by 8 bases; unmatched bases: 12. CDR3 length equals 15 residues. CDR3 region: CASSSQQGTREKLFF. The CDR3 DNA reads TGTGCCAGTAGCTCCCAACAGGGGACTAGGGAAAAACTGTTTTTT.

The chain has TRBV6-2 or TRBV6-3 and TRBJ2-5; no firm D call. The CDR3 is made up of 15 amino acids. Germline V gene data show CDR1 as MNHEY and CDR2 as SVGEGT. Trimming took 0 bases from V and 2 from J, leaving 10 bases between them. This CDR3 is CASSYSALLQETQYF. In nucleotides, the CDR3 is TGTGCCAGCAGTTACTCGGCTCTTCTTCAAGAGACCCAGTACTTC.

For the CDR3, the DNA is TGTGCCAGCAGCCCGCAGAGGGGAAGCGTAGATACGCAGTATTTT. Translation: CASSPQRGSVDTQYF. This chain uses TRBV7-9 with TRBJ2-3, with D perhaps assigned TRBD1 or TRBD2 (5 bases each). The CDR3 runs to 15 residues. Per germline, CDR1 SEHNR and CDR2 FQNEAQ (reference sequence). Trimming left V 5 bases short and J 5 bases short, with 17 bases between.

Here the CDR3 DNA reads TGTGCCAGCAGCTACCTAAACTATGGCTACACCTTC. Its translation: CASSYLNYGYTF. This rearrangement joins TRBV28 to TRBJ1-2; D not certain. CDR3 length: 12 amino acids. V was shortened by 6 bases and J by 2 bases, with 7 bases between the two germline ends. Germline V CDR1 and CDR2: MDHEN, SYDVKM.

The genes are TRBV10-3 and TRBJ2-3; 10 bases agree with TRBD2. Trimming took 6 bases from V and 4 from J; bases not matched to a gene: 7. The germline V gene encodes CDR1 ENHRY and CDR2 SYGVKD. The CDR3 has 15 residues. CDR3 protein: CAIRIAGGEADTQYF. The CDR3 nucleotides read TGTGCCATCAGAATAGCGGGGGGCGAGGCAGATACGCAGTATTTT.

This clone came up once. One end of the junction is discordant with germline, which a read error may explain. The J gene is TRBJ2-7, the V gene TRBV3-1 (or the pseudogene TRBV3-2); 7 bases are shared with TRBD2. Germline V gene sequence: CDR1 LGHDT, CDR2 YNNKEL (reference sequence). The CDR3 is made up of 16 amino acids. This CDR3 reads CASSQAAGGGVQPGHF. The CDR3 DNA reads TGTGCCAGCAGCCAAGCGGCCGGTGGGGGGGTCCAGCCAGGGCACTTC.

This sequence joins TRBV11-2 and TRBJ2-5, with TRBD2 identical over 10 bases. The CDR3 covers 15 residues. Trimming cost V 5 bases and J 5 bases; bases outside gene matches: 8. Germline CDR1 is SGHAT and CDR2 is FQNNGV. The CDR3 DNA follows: TGTGCCAGCAGCCCAGCGGGGGGGGCCTGGGAGACCCAGTACTTC. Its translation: CASSPAGGAWETQYF.

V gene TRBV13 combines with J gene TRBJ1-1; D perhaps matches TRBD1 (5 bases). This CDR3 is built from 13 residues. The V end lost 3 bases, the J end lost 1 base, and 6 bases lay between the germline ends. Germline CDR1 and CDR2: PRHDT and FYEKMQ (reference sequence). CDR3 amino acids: CASSFQGNTEAFF. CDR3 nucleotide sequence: TGTGCCAGCAGCTTCCAGGGGAACACTGAAGCTTTCTTT. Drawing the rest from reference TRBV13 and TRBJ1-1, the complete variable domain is AAGVIQSPRHLIKEKRETATLKCYPIPRHDTVYWYQQGPGQDPQFLISFYEKMQSDKGSIPDRFSAQQFSDYHSELNMSSLELGDSALYFCASSFQGNTEAFFGQGTRLTVV.

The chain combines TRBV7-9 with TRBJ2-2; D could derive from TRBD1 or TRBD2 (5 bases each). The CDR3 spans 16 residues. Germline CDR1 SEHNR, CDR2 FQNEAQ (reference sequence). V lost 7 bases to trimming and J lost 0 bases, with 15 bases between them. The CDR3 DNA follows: TGTGCCAGCACCATACAGAGGGGCACGAACACCGGGGAGCTGTTTTTT. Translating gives CASTIQRGTNTGELFF.

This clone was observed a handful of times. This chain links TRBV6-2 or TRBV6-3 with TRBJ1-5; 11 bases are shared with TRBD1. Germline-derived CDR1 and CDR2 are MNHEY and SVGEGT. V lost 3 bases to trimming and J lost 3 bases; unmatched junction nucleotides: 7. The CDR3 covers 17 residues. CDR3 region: CASSYPRDRGFNQPQHF. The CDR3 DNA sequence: TGTGCCAGCAGTTATCCCCGGGACAGGGGGTTCAATCAGCCCCAGCATTTT.

The CDR3 loop is CASSLGGTLLNTEAFF. The CDR3 DNA follows: TGCGCCAGCAGCCTTGGGGGGACCCTATTGAACACTGAAGCTTTCTTT. The chain is built from TRBV4-1 and TRBJ1-1; D may be TRBD1 (5 bases). The V gene lost 4 bases and the J gene lost 0 bases, with 15 bases spanning the gap. The CDR3 consists of 16 residues. In germline, CDR1 is MGHRA, CDR2 YSYEKL.

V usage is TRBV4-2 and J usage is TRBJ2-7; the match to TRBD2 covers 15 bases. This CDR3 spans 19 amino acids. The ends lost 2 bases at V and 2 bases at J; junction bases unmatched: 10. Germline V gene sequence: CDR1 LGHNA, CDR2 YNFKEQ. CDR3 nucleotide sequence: TGTGCCAGCAGCCAACGGACTAGCGGGGGGGCCGTAAGTCCCTACGAGCAGTACTTC. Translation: CASSQRTSGGAVSPYEQYF.

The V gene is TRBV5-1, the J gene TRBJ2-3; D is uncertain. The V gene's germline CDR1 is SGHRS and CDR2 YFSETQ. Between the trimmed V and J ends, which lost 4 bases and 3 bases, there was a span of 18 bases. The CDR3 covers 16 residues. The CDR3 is CASSRLRTPATDTQYF. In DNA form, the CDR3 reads TGCGCCAGCAGCCGACTGAGGACCCCGGCTACAGATACGCAGTATTTT.

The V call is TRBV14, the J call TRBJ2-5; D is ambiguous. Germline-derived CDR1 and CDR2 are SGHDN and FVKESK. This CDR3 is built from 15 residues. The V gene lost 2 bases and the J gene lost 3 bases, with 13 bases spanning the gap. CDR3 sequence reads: CASSQWQVGEETQYF. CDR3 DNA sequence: TGTGCCAGCAGCCAATGGCAGGTTGGGGAAGAGACCCAGTACTTC.

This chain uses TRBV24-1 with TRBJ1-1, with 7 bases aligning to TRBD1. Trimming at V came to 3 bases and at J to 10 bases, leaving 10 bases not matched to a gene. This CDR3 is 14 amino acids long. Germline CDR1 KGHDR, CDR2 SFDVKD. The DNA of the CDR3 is TGTGCCACCAGTGATCCCAGGACAGGACCGCCAGCTTTCTTT. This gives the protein CATSDPRTGPPAFF.

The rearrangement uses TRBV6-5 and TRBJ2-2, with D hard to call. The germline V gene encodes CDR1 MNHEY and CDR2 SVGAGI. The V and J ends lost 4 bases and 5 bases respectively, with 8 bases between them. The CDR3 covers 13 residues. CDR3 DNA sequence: TGTGCCAGCAGTTTAAGGGTAACCGGGGAGCTGTTTTTT. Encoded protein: CASSLRVTGELFF.

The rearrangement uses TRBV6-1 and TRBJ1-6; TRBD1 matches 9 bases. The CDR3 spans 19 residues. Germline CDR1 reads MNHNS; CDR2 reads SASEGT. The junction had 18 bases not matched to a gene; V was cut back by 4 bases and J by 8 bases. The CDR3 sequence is CASSANRDRDWSVYSPLHF. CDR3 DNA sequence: TGTGCCAGCAGTGCCAACCGGGACAGGGATTGGAGTGTATATTCACCCCTCCACTTT.

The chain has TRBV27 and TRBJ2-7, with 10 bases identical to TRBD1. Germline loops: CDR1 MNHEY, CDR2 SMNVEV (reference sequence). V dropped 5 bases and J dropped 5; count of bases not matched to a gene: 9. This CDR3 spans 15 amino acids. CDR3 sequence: CASSRRQGAFHEQYF. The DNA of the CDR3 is TGTGCCAGCAGTCGTAGACAGGGGGCGTTCCACGAGCAGTACTTC.

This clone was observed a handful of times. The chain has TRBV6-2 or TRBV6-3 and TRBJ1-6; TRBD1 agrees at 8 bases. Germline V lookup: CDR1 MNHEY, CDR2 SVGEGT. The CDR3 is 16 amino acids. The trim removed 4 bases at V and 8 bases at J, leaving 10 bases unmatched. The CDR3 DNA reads TGTGCCAGCAGTTCCCTCAGGGGGCGGTTGGATTCACCCCTCCACTTT. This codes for CASSSLRGRLDSPLHF.

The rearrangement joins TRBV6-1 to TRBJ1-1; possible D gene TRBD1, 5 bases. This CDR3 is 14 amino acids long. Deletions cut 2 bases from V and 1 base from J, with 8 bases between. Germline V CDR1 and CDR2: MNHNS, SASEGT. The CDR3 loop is CASSEFQGNTEAFF. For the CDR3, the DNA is TGTGCCAGCAGTGAATTCCAGGGGAACACTGAAGCTTTCTTT.

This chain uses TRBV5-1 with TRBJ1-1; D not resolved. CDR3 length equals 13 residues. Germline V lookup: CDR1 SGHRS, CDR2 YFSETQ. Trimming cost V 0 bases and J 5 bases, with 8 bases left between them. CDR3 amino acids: CASSLVAETEAFF. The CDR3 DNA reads TGCGCCAGCAGCTTGGTCGCCGAGACTGAAGCTTTCTTT.

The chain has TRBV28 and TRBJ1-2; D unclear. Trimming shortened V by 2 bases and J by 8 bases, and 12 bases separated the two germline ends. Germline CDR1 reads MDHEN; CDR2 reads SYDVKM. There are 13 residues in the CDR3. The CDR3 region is CASSLPNRDGYTF. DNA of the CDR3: TGTGCCAGCAGTTTACCTAACAGAGACGGCTACACCTTC.

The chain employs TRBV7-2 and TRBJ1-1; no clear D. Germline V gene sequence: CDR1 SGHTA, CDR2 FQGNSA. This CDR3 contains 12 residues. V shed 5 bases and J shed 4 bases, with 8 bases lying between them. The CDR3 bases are TGTGCCAGCAGCCTCCGCCTCACTGAAGCTTTCTTT. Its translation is CASSLRLTEAFF.

The CDR3 DNA reads TGTGCCAGCAGCTTAACGCACTCCAGCCATGAGCAGTTCTTC. Its protein is CASSLTHSSHEQFF. This chain connects TRBV7-3 to TRBJ2-1; no clear D. Trimming cost V 0 bases and J 8 bases, with 11 bases left between them. The CDR3 is 14 amino acids. Germline V lookup: CDR1 SGHTA, CDR2 FQGTGA.

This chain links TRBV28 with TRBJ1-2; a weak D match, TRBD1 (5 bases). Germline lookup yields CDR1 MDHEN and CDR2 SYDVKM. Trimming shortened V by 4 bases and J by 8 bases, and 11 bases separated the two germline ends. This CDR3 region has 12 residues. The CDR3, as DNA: TGTGCCAGCAGTTCTGGACATGGAGGCTACACCTTC. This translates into CASSSGHGGYTF.

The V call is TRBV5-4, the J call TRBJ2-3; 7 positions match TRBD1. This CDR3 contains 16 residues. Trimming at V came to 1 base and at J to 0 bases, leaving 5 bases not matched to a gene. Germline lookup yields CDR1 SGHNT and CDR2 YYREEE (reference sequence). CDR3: CASSLYLTGSTDTQYF. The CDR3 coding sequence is TGTGCCAGCAGCTTGTATTTGACAGGGAGCACAGATACGCAGTATTTT.

This chain's CDR3 is CASSLSLGEGDGNTF. The CDR3 DNA follows: TGTGCCAGCAGTTTAAGCTTGGGCGAGGGGGATGGAAACACCTTC. This sequence joins TRBV28 and TRBJ1-2; weak D call: TRBD1 (6 bases). CDR1 and CDR2 from the germline V gene are MDHEN and SYDVKM. V lost 2 bases and J lost 12, with 22 bases in between. CDR3 length equals 15 residues.

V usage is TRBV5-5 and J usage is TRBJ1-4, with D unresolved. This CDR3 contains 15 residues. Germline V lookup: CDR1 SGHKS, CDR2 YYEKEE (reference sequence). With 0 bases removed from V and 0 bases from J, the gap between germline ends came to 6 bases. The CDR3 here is CASSLGPTTNEKLFF. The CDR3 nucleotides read TGTGCCAGCAGCTTGGGGCCTACAACTAATGAAAAACTGTTTTTT.

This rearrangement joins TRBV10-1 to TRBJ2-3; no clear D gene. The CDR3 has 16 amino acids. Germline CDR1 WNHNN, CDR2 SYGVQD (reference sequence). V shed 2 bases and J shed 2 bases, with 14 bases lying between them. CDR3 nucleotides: TGCGCCAGCAGTGAGCTGGCCGGGCCTTCCACAGATACGCAGTATTTT. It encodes CASSELAGPSTDTQYF.

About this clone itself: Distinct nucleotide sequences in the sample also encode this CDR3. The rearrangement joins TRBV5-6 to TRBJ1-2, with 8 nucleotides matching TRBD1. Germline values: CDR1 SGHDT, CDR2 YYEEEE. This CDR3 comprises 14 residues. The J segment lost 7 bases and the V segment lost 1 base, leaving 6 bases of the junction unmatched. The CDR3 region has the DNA TGTGCCAGCAGCTTGAGGACAGGGCGGGGTGGCTACACCTTC. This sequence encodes CASSLRTGRGGYTF. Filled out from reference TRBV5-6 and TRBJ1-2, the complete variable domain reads DAGVTQSPTHLIKTRGQQVTLRCSPKSGHDTVSWYQQALGQGPQFIFQYYEEEERQRGNFPDRFSGHQFPNYSSELNVNALLLGDSALYLCASSLRTGRGGYTFGSGTRLTVV.